A selection of T cell receptor beta chains follows, all from one sample in a study of cytomegalovirus exposure and HLA in healthy donors. TCRdb's table, derived via immunoSEQ multiplex PCR, lists solely in-frame clones and lacks some. In the table there are fewer than 250,000 clones, roughly 80% of which are singletons. The sequenced sample consisted of PBMCs. The receptor source for this set is a woman aged 25 to 39 in good health and CMV-seropositive. Both conserved end residues are part of each CDR3. The D gene is left open where the match is weak. Clone size appears in some rows only: once, few, many, or a class for an expanded clone.

J gene	V gene	D gene	clone size	CDR3 protein	CDR3 DNA
TRBJ2-7	TRBV28	-	-	CASSSDELLSQGRSSYEQYF	TGTGCCAGCAGCTCGGACGAATTGCTTTCACAGGGTCGTAGCTCCTACGAGCAGTACTTC
TRBJ2-7	TRBV4-1	-	-	CASSQDIPYEQYF	TGCGCCAGCAGCCAAGATATCCCTTACGAGCAGTACTTC
TRBJ1-5	TRBV7-2	TRBD1	-	CASSSGGPYSNQPQHF	TGTGCCAGCAGCTCAGGGGGCCCCTATAGCAATCAGCCCCAGCATTTT
TRBJ2-7	TRBV7-9	-	-	CASSFATGSEQYF	TGTGCCAGCAGCTTTGCCACAGGGTCCGAGCAGTACTTC
TRBJ2-7	TRBV19	TRBD1	-	CASTRDRSSYEQYF	TGTGCCAGTACTCGGGACAGGAGCTCCTACGAGCAGTACTTC
TRBJ2-7	TRBV27	-	-	CASSLTAFYEQYF	TGTGCCAGCAGTTTGACAGCGTTCTACGAGCAGTACTTC
TRBJ1-5	TRBV27	-	-	CASSLSGGNQPQHF	TGTGCCAGCAGTTTATCGGGAGGCAATCAGCCCCAGCATTTT
TRBJ1-1	TRBV20-1	-	-	CSESIEAFF	TGCAGTGAATCGATCGAGGCTTTCTTT
TRBJ2-5	TRBV28	TRBD1	-	CASSSQQGAHAYQETQYF	TGTGCCAGCAGCTCTCAACAGGGGGCGCATGCCTACCAAGAGACCCAGTACTTC
TRBJ2-2	TRBV19	TRBD1	-	CASSSAQGAGELFF	TGTGCCAGTAGTAGTGCTCAGGGGGCCGGGGAGCTGTTTTTT
TRBJ2-3	TRBV27	-	-	CASPSGVGPGTDTQYF	TGTGCCAGCCCCAGCGGCGTGGGCCCTGGCACAGATACGCAGTATTTT
TRBJ2-1	TRBV19	TRBD2	few	CATGTSGRYYNEQFF	TGTGCCACAGGGACTAGCGGGAGGTACTACAATGAGCAGTTCTTC
TRBJ1-2	TRBV27	TRBD1	-	CASSIRDRGYGYTF	TGTGCCAGCAGTATCCGGGACAGGGGTTACGGCTACACCTTC
TRBJ2-7	TRBV11-3	TRBD1	-	CASSKQGALDEQYF	TGTGCCAGCAGCAAACAGGGGGCTCTCGACGAGCAGTACTTC
TRBJ2-1	TRBV9	TRBD2	once	CASSVGERETVNEQFF	TGTGCCAGCAGCGTAGGAGAGCGGGAGACTGTCAATGAGCAGTTCTTC
TRBJ2-7	TRBV21-1	-	-	CASSKERTEPYEQYF	TGTGCCAGCAGCAAAGAGAGGACAGAGCCCTACGAGCAGTACTTC
TRBJ1-1	TRBV7-9	-	-	CASSPPGRDKNTEAFF	TGTGCCAGCAGCCCGCCAGGCCGGGACAAGAACACTGAAGCTTTCTTT
TRBJ1-1	TRBV7-9	-	-	CASSLARSNTEAFF	TGTGCCAGCAGCTTAGCACGGTCGAACACTGAAGCTTTCTTT
TRBJ1-1	TRBV19	TRBD1	-	CASRPGTGRSLHTEAFF	TGTGCCAGTAGACCGGGGACAGGGCGTTCGTTGCACACTGAAGCTTTCTTT
TRBJ1-4	TRBV19	TRBD1	-	CASSIAGTGSEKLFF	TGTGCCAGTAGTATAGCTGGGACAGGGAGTGAAAAACTGTTTTTT
TRBJ1-5	TRBV6-1	-	-	CASTPSGGIGQPQHF	TGTGCCAGCACCCCGAGCGGGGGGATTGGGCAGCCCCAGCATTTT
TRBJ1-1	TRBV5-1	-	once	CASSMDSPSGAFF	TGCGCCAGCAGCATGGACAGCCCTTCTGGAGCTTTCTTT
TRBJ1-4	TRBV19	TRBD1	-	CASQALGQPTNEKLFF	TGTGCCAGTCAGGCCCTGGGACAGCCAACTAATGAAAAACTGTTTTTT
TRBJ1-4	TRBV4-1	-	-	CASSQVIGAKSVDTEKLFF	TGCGCCAGCAGCCAAGTTATAGGGGCAAAAAGCGTAGACACTGAAAAACTGTTTTTT
TRBJ1-6	TRBV6-5	-	once	CASSSIGRGLYSPLHF	TGTGCCAGCAGTTCGATTGGTAGGGGTTTGTATTCACCCCTCCACTTT
TRBJ1-5	TRBV2	-	-	CASSEGLQINQPQHF	TGTGCCAGCAGTGAGGGCTTACAGATCAATCAGCCCCAGCATTTT
TRBJ2-7	TRBV28	-	-	CASSSLLAENLYEQYF	TGTGCCAGCAGTTCCCTCTTAGCGGAGAACCTTTACGAGCAGTACTTC
TRBJ2-3	TRBV9	TRBD2	-	CASSVELAVGDTQYF	TGTGCCAGCAGCGTAGAACTAGCGGTGGGAGATACGCAGTATTTT
TRBJ2-2	TRBV7-8	TRBD1	-	CASSDRGGGELFF	TGTGCCAGCAGCGACAGGGGGGGCGGGGAGCTGTTTTTT
TRBJ1-2	TRBV7-9	TRBD1	-	CASSLITGGVIFYGYTF	TGTGCCAGCAGCTTAATTACAGGGGGCGTTATATTCTATGGCTACACCTTC
TRBJ1-4	TRBV2	TRBD1	-	CASRGTGVYEKLFF	TGTGCCAGCAGGGGGACAGGGGTTTATGAAAAACTGTTTTTT
TRBJ2-3	TRBV2	-	-	CASSEMRAADTQYF	TGTGCCAGCAGTGAGATGCGGGCCGCAGATACGCAGTATTTT
TRBJ1-2	TRBV28	-	-	CGPPPYGYTF	TGTGGGCCTCCACCCTATGGCTACACCTTC
TRBJ2-1	TRBV6-4	-	-	CASSAKGGGSYNGQFF	TGTGCCAGCAGTGCTAAAGGGGGAGGGTCCTACAATGGGCAGTTCTTC
TRBJ2-3	TRBV9	-	-	CASSPHVATQYF	TGTGCCAGCAGCCCCCACGTAGCCACGCAGTATTTT
TRBJ1-2	TRBV10-2	-	-	CASSDGGLGYTF	TGCGCCAGCAGTGACGGGGGGCTAGGCTACACCTTC
TRBJ2-5	TRBV5-1	TRBD1	-	CASSLGQGIQTQYF	TGCGCCAGCAGCTTGGGACAGGGGATACAGACCCAGTACTTC
TRBJ1-1	TRBV11-2	-	-	CASSLDRSTEALF	TGTGCCAGCAGCTTAGACAGGTCCACTGAAGCTCTCTTT
TRBJ2-1	TRBV5-1	TRBD2	-	CASILAGGSYNEQFF	TGTGCCAGCATCCTTGCGGGGGGGTCCTACAATGAGCAGTTCTTC
TRBJ1-1	TRBV28	-	-	CASSTSGDRAFF	TGTGCCAGCAGTACTTCCGGCGACAGGGCTTTCTTT
TRBJ2-2	TRBV9	TRBD1	-	CASSVSMGTGAGELFF	TGTGCCAGCAGCGTCTCGATGGGGACAGGGGCCGGGGAGCTGTTTTTT
TRBJ1-2	TRBV21-1	-	once	CASGQGFSYGYTF	TGTGCCAGCGGACAGGGATTTTCCTATGGCTACACCTTC
TRBJ2-7	TRBV10-3	-	-	CAISLDNTYEQYF	TGTGCCATCAGTCTTGACAACACCTACGAGCAGTACTTC
TRBJ1-1	TRBV5-5	TRBD1	-	CASSPLTGGHTEAFF	TGTGCCAGCAGCCCTCTGACAGGGGGCCACACTGAAGCTTTCTTT